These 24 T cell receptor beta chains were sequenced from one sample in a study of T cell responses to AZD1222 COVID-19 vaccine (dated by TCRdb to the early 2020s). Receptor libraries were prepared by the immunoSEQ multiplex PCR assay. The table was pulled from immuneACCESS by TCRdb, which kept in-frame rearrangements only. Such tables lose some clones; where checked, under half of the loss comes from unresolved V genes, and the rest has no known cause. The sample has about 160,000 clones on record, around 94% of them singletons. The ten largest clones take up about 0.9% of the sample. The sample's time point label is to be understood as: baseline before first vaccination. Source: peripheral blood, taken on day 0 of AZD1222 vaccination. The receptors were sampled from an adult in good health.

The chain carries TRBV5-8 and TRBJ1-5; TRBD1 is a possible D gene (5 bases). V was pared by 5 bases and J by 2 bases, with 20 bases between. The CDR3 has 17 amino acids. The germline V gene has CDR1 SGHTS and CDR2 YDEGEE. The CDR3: CASRKSGGFWGNQPQHF. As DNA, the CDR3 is TGTGCCAGCAGGAAAAGTGGGGGGTTTTGGGGCAATCAGCCCCAGCATTTT.

The CDR3 spells CASSNTGGGQPQHF. CDR3 DNA: TGTGCCAGCAGTAATACAGGGGGAGGTCAGCCCCAGCATTTT. The J gene is TRBJ1-5, the V gene TRBV27, with TRBD1 matching over 8 bases. Trimming at V came to 5 bases and at J to 6 bases, leaving 6 bases not matched to a gene. Germline CDR1 reads MNHEY; CDR2 reads SMNVEV (reference sequence). This CDR3 has 14 residues.

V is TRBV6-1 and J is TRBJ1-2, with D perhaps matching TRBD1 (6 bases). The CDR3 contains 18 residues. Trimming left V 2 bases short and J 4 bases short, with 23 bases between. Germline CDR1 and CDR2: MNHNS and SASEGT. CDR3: CASSERALTTGLIYGYTF. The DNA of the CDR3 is TGTGCCAGCAGTGAAAGGGCCCTGACGACAGGACTTATCTATGGCTACACCTTC.

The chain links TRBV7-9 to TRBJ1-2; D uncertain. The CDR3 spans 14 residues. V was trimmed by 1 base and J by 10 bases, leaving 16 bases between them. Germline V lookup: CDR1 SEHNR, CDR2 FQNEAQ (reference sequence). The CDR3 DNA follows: TGTGCCAGCAGCTTAGGGTCAAATCGGGTTTCCTACACCTTC. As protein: CASSLGSNRVSYTF. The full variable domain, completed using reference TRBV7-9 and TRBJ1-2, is DTGVSQNPRHKITKRGQNVTFRCDPISEHNRLYWYRQTLGQGPEFLTYFQNEAQLEKSRLLSDRFSAERPKGSFSTLEIQRTEQGDSAMYLCASSLGSNRVSYTFGSGTRLTVV.

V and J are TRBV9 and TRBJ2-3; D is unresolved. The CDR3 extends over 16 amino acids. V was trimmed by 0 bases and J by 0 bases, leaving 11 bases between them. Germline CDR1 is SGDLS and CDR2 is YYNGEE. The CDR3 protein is CASSVGASSSTDTQYF. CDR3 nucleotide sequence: TGTGCCAGCAGCGTAGGTGCATCTTCTAGCACAGATACGCAGTATTTT.

For the CDR3, the DNA is TGTGCCAGCAGCCAGGCAGGGTATCGCGGCACTGAAGCTTTCTTT. Residues: CASSQAGYRGTEAFF. This sequence joins TRBV6-5 and TRBJ1-1, with D tentatively TRBD1 (5 bases). The CDR3 is 15 amino acids. Germline CDR1 reads MNHEY; CDR2 reads SVGAGI. The V end was cut by 6 bases, the J end by 4 bases, with 18 bases between.

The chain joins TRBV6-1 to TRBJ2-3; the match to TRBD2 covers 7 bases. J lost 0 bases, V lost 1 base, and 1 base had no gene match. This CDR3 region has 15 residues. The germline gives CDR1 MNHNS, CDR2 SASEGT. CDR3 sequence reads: CASSEDGRSTDTQYF. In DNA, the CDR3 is TGTGCCAGCAGTGAAGACGGGAGGAGCACAGATACGCAGTATTTT.

The CDR3 bases are TGTGCCAGCAGTTCCCCGGGACAGGGGATTGAAGCTTTCTTT. Residues: CASSSPGQGIEAFF. The chain combines TRBV27 with TRBJ1-1; the match to TRBD1 covers 10 bases. The CDR3 runs to 14 residues. CDR1 and CDR2 (germline): MNHEY, SMNVEV (reference sequence). V was pared by 4 bases and J by 7 bases, with 6 bases of the junction left unmatched.

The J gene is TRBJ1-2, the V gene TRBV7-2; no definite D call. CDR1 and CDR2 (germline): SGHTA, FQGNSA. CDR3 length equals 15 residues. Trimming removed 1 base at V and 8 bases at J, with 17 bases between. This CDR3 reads CASSLGGSDGEGYTF. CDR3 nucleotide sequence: TGTGCCAGCAGCTTAGGGGGATCGGACGGGGAAGGCTACACCTTC.

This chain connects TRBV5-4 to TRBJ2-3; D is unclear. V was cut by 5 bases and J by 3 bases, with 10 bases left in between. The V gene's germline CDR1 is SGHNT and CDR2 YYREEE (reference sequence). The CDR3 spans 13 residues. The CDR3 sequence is CASSRRQTDTQYF. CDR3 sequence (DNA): TGTGCCAGCAGTCGCCGGCAGACAGATACGCAGTATTTT.

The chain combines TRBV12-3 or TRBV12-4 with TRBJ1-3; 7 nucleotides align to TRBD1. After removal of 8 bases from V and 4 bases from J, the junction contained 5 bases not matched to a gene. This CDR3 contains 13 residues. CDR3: CASLGTDGNTIYF. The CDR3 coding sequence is TGTGCCAGCCTTGGGACAGACGGAAACACCATATATTTT.

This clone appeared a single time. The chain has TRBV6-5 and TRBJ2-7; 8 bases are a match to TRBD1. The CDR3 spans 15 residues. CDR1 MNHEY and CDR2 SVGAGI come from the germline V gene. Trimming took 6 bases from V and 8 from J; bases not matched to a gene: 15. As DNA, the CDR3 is TGTGCCAGCAGGCGCCAAGGACAGGGAAGTACTAAGCAGTACTTC. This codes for CASRRQGQGSTKQYF.

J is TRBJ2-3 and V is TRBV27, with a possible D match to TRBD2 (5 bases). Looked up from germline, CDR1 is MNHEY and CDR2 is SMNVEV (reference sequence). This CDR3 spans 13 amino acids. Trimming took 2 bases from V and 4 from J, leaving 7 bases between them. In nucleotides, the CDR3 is TGTGCCAGCAGTTTACGAGGGTCAGATACGCAGTATTTT. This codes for CASSLRGSDTQYF.

CDR3 sequence reads: CASSIKTNYGYTF. The CDR3 DNA reads TGTGCCAGTAGTATTAAGACTAACTATGGCTACACCTTC. The chain joins TRBV19 to TRBJ1-2; no clear D gene. The V end lost 3 bases, the J end lost 0 bases, and 5 bases lay between the germline ends. Germline V gene sequence: CDR1 LNHDA, CDR2 SQIVND (reference sequence). The CDR3 consists of 13 residues.

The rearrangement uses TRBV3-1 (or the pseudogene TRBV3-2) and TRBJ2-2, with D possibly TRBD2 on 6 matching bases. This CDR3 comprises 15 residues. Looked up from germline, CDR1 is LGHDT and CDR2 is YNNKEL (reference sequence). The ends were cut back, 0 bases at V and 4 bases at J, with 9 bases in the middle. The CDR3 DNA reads TGTGCCAGCAGCCAAGACGGGGGTGGCACCGGGGAGCTGTTTTTT. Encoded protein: CASSQDGGGTGELFF.

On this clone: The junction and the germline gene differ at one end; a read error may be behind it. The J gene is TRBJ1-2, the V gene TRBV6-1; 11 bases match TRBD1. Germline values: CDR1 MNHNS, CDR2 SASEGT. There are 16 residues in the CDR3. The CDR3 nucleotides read TGTGCCAGCAGCGAAGGACAGGGGGCGAATAACTATGGCTACACCTTC. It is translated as CASSEGQGANNYGYTF.

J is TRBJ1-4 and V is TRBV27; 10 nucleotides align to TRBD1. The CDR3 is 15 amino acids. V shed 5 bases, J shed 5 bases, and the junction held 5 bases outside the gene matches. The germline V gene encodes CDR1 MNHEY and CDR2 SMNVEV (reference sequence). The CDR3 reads CASSPTGGVNEKLFF. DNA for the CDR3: TGTGCCAGCAGTCCGACAGGGGGCGTCAATGAAAAACTGTTTTTT.

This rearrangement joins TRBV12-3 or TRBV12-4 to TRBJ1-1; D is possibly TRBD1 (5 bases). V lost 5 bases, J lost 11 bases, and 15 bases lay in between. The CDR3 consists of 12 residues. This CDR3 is CASSPESSGAFF. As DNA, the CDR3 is TGTGCCAGCAGTCCCGAGTCGTCAGGGGCTTTCTTT.

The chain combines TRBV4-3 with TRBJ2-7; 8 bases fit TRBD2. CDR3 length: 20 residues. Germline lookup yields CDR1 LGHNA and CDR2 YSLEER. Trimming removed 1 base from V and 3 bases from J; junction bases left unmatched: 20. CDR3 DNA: TGCGCCAGCAGCCAAGGTGCGGCCAGCGGGGGCCTCCCCTCGTACTACGAGCAGTACTTC. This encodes CASSQGAASGGLPSYYEQYF.

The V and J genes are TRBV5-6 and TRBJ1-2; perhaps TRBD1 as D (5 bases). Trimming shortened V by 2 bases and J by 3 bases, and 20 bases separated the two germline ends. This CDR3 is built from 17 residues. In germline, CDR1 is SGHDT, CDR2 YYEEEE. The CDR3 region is CASSFVSGAEGDYGYTF. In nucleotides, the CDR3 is TGTGCCAGCAGCTTCGTTTCCGGGGCCGAGGGTGACTATGGCTACACCTTC.

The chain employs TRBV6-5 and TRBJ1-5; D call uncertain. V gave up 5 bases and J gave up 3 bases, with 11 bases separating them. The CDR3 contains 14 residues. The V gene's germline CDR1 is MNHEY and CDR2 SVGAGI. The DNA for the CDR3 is TGTGCCAGCAGTCAGAATTGGGTCAATCAGCCCCAGCATTTT. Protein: CASSQNWVNQPQHF.

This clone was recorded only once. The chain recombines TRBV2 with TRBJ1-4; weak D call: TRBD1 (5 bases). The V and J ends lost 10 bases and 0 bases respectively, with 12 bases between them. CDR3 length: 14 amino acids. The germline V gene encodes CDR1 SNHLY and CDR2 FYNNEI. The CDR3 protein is CATQGTTTNEKLFF. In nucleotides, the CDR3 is TGTGCCACCCAAGGGACTACAACTAATGAAAAACTGTTTTTT. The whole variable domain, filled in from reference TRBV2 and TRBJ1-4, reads EPEVTQTPSHQVTQMGQEVILRCVPISNHLYFYWYRQILGQKVEFLVSFYNNEISEKSEIFDDQFSVERPDGSNFTLKIRSTKLEDSAMYFCATQGTTTNEKLFFGSGTQLSVL.

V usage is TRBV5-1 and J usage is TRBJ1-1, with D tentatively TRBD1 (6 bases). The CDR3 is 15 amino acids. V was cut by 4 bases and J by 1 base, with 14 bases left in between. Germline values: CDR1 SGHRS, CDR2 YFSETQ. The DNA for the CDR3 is TGCGCCAGCAGCACGGGACACGGAGGGAACACTGAAGCTTTCTTT. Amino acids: CASSTGHGGNTEAFF.

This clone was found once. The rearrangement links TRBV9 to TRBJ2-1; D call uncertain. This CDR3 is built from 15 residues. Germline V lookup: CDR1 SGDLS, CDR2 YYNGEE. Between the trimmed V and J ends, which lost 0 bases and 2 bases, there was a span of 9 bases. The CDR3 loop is CASSVVGSAYNEQFF. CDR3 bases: TGTGCCAGCAGCGTAGTAGGTTCTGCCTACAATGAGCAGTTCTTC.